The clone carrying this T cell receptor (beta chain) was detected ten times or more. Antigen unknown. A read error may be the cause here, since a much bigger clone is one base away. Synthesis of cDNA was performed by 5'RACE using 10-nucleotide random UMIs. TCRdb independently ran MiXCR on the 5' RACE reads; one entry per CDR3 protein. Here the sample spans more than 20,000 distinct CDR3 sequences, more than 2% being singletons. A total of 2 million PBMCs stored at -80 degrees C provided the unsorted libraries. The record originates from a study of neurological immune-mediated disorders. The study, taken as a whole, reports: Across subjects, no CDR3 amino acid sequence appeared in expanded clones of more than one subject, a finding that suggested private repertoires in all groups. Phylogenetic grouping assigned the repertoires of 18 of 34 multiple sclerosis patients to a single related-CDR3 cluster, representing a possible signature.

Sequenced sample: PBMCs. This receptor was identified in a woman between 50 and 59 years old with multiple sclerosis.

For the CDR3, the DNA is TGTGCCAGAAGCTTAAGTCCGCCTTTCTTT. This translates into CARSLSPPFF. The chain has TRBV7-3 and TRBJ1-1; D is unclear. CDR3 length: 10 residues. Germline CDR1 SGHTA, CDR2 FQGTGA.